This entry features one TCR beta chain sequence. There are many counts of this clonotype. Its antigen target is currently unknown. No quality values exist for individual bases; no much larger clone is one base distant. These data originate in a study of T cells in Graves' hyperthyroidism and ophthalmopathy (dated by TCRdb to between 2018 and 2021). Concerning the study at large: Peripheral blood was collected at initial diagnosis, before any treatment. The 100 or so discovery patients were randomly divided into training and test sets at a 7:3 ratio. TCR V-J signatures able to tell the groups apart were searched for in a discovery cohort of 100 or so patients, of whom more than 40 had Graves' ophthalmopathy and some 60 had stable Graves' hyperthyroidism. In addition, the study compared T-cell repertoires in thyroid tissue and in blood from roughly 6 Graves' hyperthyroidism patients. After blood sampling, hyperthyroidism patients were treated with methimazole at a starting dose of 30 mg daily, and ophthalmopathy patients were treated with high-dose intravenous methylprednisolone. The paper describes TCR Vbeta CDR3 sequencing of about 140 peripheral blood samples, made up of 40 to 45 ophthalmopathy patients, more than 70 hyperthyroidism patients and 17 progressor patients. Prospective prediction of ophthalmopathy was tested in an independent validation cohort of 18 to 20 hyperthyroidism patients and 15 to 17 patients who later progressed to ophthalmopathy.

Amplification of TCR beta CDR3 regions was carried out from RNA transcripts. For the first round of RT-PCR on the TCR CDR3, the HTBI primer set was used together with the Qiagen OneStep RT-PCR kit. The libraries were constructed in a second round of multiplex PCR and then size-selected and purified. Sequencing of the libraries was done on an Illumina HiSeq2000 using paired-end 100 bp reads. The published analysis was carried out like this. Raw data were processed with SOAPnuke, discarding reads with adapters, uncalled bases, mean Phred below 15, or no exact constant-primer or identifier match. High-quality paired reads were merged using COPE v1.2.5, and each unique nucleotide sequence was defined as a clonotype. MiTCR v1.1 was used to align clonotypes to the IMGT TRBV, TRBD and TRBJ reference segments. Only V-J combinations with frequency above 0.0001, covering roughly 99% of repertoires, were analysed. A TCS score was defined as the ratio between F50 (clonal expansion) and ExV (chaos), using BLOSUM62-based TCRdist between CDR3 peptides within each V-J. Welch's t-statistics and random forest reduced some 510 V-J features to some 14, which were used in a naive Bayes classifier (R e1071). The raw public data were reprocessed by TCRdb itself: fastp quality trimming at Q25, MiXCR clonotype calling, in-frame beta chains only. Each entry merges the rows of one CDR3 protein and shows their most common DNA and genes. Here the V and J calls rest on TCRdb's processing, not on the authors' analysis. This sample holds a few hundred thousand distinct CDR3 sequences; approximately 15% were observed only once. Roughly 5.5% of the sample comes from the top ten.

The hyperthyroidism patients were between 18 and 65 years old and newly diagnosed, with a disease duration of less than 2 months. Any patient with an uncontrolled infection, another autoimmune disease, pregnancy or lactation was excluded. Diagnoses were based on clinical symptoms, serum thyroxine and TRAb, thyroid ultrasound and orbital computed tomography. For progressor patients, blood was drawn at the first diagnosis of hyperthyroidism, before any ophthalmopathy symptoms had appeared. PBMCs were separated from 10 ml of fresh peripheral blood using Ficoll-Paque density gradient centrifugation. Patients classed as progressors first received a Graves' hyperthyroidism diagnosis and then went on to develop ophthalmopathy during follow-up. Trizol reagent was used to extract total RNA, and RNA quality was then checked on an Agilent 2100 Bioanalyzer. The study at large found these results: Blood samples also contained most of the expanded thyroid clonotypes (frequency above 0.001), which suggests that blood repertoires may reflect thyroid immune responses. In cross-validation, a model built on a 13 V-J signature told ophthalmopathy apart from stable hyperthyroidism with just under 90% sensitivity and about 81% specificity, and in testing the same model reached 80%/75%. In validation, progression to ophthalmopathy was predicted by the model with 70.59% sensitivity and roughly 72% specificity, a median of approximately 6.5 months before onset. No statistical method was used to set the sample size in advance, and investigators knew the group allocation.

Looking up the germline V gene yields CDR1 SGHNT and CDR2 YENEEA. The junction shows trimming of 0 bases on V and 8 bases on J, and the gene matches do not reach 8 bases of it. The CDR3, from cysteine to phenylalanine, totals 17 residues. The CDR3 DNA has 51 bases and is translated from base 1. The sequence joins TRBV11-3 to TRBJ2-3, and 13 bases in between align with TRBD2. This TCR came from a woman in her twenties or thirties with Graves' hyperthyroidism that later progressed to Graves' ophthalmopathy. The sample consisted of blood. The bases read TGTGCCAGCAGCTTAGACGGACTAGCGGGAGTATCCGGTACGCAGTATTTT. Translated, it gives CASSLDGLAGVSGTQYF.